Below, 30 T cell receptor beta chains from the same sample are listed, as sequenced in a study of shared clonotypes between healthy human individuals. Sequencing used immunoSEQ multiplex PCR; TCRdb keeps in-frame clones, though not all of them. The table lists roughly 700,000 clones, 90% of them singletons. Source material: memory CD8+ T cells from PBMCs. Subset meaning: CD45RO+ cells pooled with CCR7-negative TemRA cells. These receptors all stem from a man younger than 35 in good health. Some clones in this sample may be carry-over from other donors' samples.

The genes are TRBV5-4 and TRBJ2-1, with TRBD1 matching over 7 bases. The CDR3 has 16 residues. Trimming cost V 4 bases and J 5 bases; bases outside gene matches: 12. Germline CDR1 SGHNT, CDR2 YYREEE (reference sequence). Written as DNA, the CDR3 is TGTGCCAGCAGCGGCCCTCCGGGACAGACCGACAATGAGCAGTTCTTC. Translating gives CASSGPPGQTDNEQFF.

The V call is TRBV7-2, the J call TRBJ2-3; D remains ambiguous. The CDR3 runs 15 residues. Germline assignment: CDR1 SGHTA and CDR2 FQGNSA. V was shortened by 5 bases and J by 2 bases, with 14 bases between the two germline ends. Here the CDR3 reads CASSPALPSTDTQYF. CDR3 nucleotides: TGTGCCAGCAGCCCCGCCCTCCCATCCACAGATACGCAGTATTTT.

The genes are TRBV7-9 and TRBJ2-2; 13 bases map to TRBD2. Germline values: CDR1 SEHNR, CDR2 FQNEAQ (reference sequence). V gave up 5 bases and J gave up 5 bases; unmatched junction bases: 8. This CDR3 is 17 amino acids long. The chain's CDR3 is CASSPRTSGSWTGELFF. Written as DNA, the CDR3 is TGTGCCAGCAGCCCGAGGACTAGCGGGAGTTGGACCGGGGAGCTGTTTTTT.

The genes are TRBV9 and TRBJ1-1; D not resolved. This CDR3 is built from 15 residues. V was pared by 4 bases and J by 2 bases, with 15 bases between. Per germline, CDR1 SGDLS and CDR2 YYNGEE. The CDR3 nucleotides read TGTGCCAGCAGCCCCCTCGGACCTGACAACACTGAAGCTTTCTTT. Translating it yields CASSPLGPDNTEAFF.

The chain carries TRBV29-1 and TRBJ2-1; the D gene is possibly TRBD2 (6 bases). The V and J ends lost 5 bases and 0 bases respectively, with 8 bases between them. This CDR3 region has 13 residues. Germline lookup yields CDR1 SQVTM and CDR2 ANQGSEA. The CDR3: CSVYGGSYNEQFF. Here the CDR3 DNA reads TGCAGCGTTTACGGGGGCTCCTACAATGAGCAGTTCTTC.

A word on this clone: A much bigger clone sits one base away, suggesting this may be a read error. The V gene is TRBV13, the J gene TRBJ1-1; 7 bases align to TRBD1. The germline gives CDR1 PRHDT, CDR2 FYEKMQ (reference sequence). This CDR3 has 16 residues. The CDR3 sequence: CASSQDRARANTEAFF. The CDR3 DNA reads TGCGCCAGCAGCCAAGACAGGGCCCGAGCGAACACTGAAGCTTTCTTT.

This sequence joins TRBV10-1 and TRBJ2-7, with 8 bases that match TRBD2. V lost 3 bases, J lost 9 bases, and 10 bases stayed unmatched. This CDR3 is built from 14 residues. From germline, CDR1 is WNHNN and CDR2 SYGVQD (reference sequence). The CDR3 loop reads CASSDPGTGGVQYF. The CDR3 coding sequence is TGCGCCAGCAGTGACCCCGGGACCGGGGGGGTGCAGTACTTC.

Note on this clone: This likely reflects a read error, since a far larger clone is one base away. V and J are TRBV7-6 and TRBJ2-2; D gene ambiguous. CDR1 SGHVS and CDR2 FNYEAQ come from the germline V gene. There are 14 residues in the CDR3. CDR3 sequence reads: CAGSLTRNTGELFF. Here the CDR3 DNA reads TGTGCCGGCAGCTTAACGCGAAACACCGGGGAGCTGTTTTTT.

The V call is TRBV2, the J call TRBJ2-7, with TRBD1 identical over 7 bases. The CDR3 has 14 residues. With V trimmed by 7 bases and J by 2 bases, 8 bases remained unmatched. Germline loops: CDR1 SNHLY, CDR2 FYNNEI. The CDR3 region has the DNA TGTGCCAGCACCGACAGGGATTTCACCTACGAGCAGTACTTC. This codes for CASTDRDFTYEQYF.

Ten or more counts support this clone. The CDR3 DNA reads TGTGCCAGCCGCCTGGGGACAGGAGGTCCCGGGGAGCTGTTTTTT. It yields the protein CASRLGTGGPGELFF. The V gene is TRBV7-9, the J gene TRBJ2-2; the match to TRBD1 covers 8 bases. Germline loops: CDR1 SEHNR, CDR2 FQNEAQ (reference sequence). J lost 6 bases, V lost 8 bases, and 11 bases had no gene match. CDR3 length: 15 residues.

The CDR3 region has the DNA TGCAGCGTTGAACCAGGGGGGGGACCTTCCTATGGCTACACCTTC. Its protein product is CSVEPGGGPSYGYTF. The chain joins TRBV29-1 to TRBJ1-2, with 7 nucleotides matching TRBD1. CDR1 SQVTM and CDR2 ANQGSEA come from the germline V gene. CDR3 size: 15 residues. After removal of 2 bases from V and 4 bases from J, the junction contained 10 bases not matched to a gene.

The chain carries TRBV6-6 and TRBJ2-7; perhaps TRBD2 as D (5 bases). V lost 0 bases and J lost 6, with 12 bases in between. This CDR3 is built from 14 residues. The germline V gene encodes CDR1 MNHNY and CDR2 SVGAGI (reference sequence). The CDR3 region has the DNA TGTGCCAGCAGTTACTCGGGAGAGATGTTCGAGCAGTACTTC. Protein sequence: CASSYSGEMFEQYF.

This sequence joins TRBV19 and TRBJ1-1, with 10 bases identical to TRBD1. The CDR3 has 17 amino acids. The germline V gene encodes CDR1 LNHDA and CDR2 SQIVND (reference sequence). J was trimmed by 0 bases and V by 5 bases; bases with no gene match: 9. CDR3: CASSAPRDRGLNTEAFF. DNA of the CDR3: TGTGCCAGTAGTGCCCCCCGGGACAGGGGCCTGAACACTGAAGCTTTCTTT.

The rearrangement links TRBV4-1 to TRBJ2-7; unclear D gene. Germline V CDR1 and CDR2: MGHRA, YSYEKL. V shed 1 base and J shed 4 bases, with 8 bases lying between them. CDR3 length equals 13 residues. CDR3 region: CASSQVLNYEQYF. The CDR3 DNA is TGCGCCAGCAGCCAAGTCCTCAATTACGAGCAGTACTTC.

The chain recombines TRBV7-8 with TRBJ2-7; 9 nucleotides match TRBD1. V shed 5 bases, J shed 2 bases, and the junction held 7 bases outside the gene matches. Germline values: CDR1 SGHVS, CDR2 FQNEAQ. The CDR3 totals 15 residues. As DNA, the CDR3 is TGTGCCAGCAGCCCGGACAGGGGTCCTCCCTACGAGCAGTACTTC. It codes for CASSPDRGPPYEQYF.

This chain joins TRBV21-1 and TRBJ2-3; the D call of TRBD2 is as the table states it, not checked on the DNA. TRBV21-1 is given as a pseudogene. CDR3 length: 16 amino acids. The CDR3 region is CASSRGLAGVADTQYF. In DNA form, the CDR3 reads TGTGCCAGCAGCAGAGGACTAGCGGGAGTTGCAGATACGCAGTATTTT.

The V and J genes are TRBV27 and TRBJ2-5; 8 bases are shared with TRBD2. Germline V gene data show CDR1 as MNHEY and CDR2 as SMNVEV (reference sequence). The CDR3 runs to 14 residues. Trimming cost V 5 bases and J 11 bases; bases outside gene matches: 13. The CDR3 spells CASSPGVAGQVQYF. CDR3 DNA: TGTGCCAGCAGTCCCGGAGTAGCGGGACAAGTGCAGTACTTC.

The chain uses TRBV5-6 and TRBJ2-7, with TRBD2 matching over 13 bases. The CDR3 runs 17 residues. CDR1 and CDR2 (germline): SGHDT, YYEEEE. Losses at the gene ends were 4 bases for V and 3 bases for J; bases not matched to a gene: 10. Here the CDR3 reads CASSPRLAGGPDYEQYF. The DNA for the CDR3 is TGTGCCAGCAGCCCAAGACTAGCGGGAGGTCCCGACTACGAGCAGTACTTC.

The chain couples TRBV27 to TRBJ2-3; 7 bases line up with TRBD2. CDR1 MNHEY and CDR2 SMNVEV come from the germline V gene (reference sequence). V lost 6 bases, J lost 8 bases, and 14 bases stayed unmatched. The CDR3 loop spans 15 amino acids. The CDR3, as DNA: TGTGCCAGCAGGGACCCCAGGGACTACCATGCTACGCAGTATTTT. Amino acids: CASRDPRDYHATQYF.

The genes are TRBV6-5 and TRBJ2-3; 9 nucleotides align to TRBD1. Germline values: CDR1 MNHEY, CDR2 SVGAGI. With 5 bases clipped from V and 1 base from J, the junction kept 4 bases outside the gene matches. This CDR3 has 15 residues. The CDR3 is CASSLQGAGTDTQYF. CDR3 DNA: TGTGCCAGCAGTCTACAGGGGGCCGGCACAGATACGCAGTATTTT.

This chain uses TRBV2 with TRBJ2-2, with a weak D call TRBD1 (5 bases). The CDR3 consists of 16 residues. Germline CDR1 SNHLY, CDR2 FYNNEI. Between the trimmed V and J ends, which lost 0 bases and 1 base, there was a span of 9 bases. The CDR3 sequence is CASSEARTKNTGELFF. The CDR3 nucleotides read TGTGCCAGCAGTGAAGCGCGGACAAAGAACACCGGGGAGCTGTTTTTT.

This clone was counted a few times. This chain links TRBV15 with TRBJ1-5; 10 nucleotides align to TRBD1. In germline, CDR1 is LNHNV, CDR2 YYDKDF (reference sequence). This CDR3 region has 15 residues. The junction had 5 bases not matched to a gene; V was cut back by 3 bases and J by 6 bases. The CDR3, as DNA: TGTGCCACCAGCAGCCGGGGACAGGGGAGTCAGCCCCAGCATTTT. It yields the protein CATSSRGQGSQPQHF. The full variable domain, rest sourced from reference TRBV15 and TRBJ1-5, is DAMVIQNPRYQVTQFGKPVTLSCSQTLNHNVMYWYQQKSSQAPKLLFHYYDKDFNNEADTPDNFQSRRPNTSFCFLDIRSPGLGDTAMYLCATSSRGQGSQPQHFGDGTRLSIL.

This rearrangement joins TRBV5-5 to TRBJ2-7; 7 nucleotides agree with TRBD1. This CDR3 has 15 residues. Germline values: CDR1 SGHKS, CDR2 YYEKEE (reference sequence). J lost 5 bases, V lost 4 bases, and 12 bases had no gene match. The CDR3 spells CASSQDRAPANEQYF. In DNA form, the CDR3 reads TGTGCCAGCAGCCAAGACAGGGCTCCTGCGAACGAGCAGTACTTC.

The CDR3 spells CASEGGESTGELFF. The CDR3 nucleotides read TGTGCCAGCGAAGGCGGGGAGAGCACCGGGGAGCTGTTTTTT. This chain joins TRBV5-5 and TRBJ2-2; tentative D call: TRBD2 (6 bases). This CDR3 has 14 amino acids. V was cut by 7 bases and J by 4 bases, with 14 bases left in between. The germline CDR1 and CDR2 sequences are SGHKS and YYEKEE (reference sequence).

The V gene is TRBV2, the J gene TRBJ1-2, with D perhaps TRBD1 (5 bases). V dropped 7 bases and J dropped 8 bases, with 26 bases sitting between them. The CDR3 runs to 16 residues. CDR1 and CDR2 from the germline V gene are SNHLY and FYNNEI. The CDR3 DNA follows: TGTGCCAGCACCAACGGAGGAAAAGGGACGGATGGGGGCTACACCTTC. Translating gives CASTNGGKGTDGGYTF.

The chain recombines TRBV11-1 with TRBJ2-7; D possibly corresponds to TRBD2 (5 bases). The V end was cut by 6 bases, the J end by 2 bases, with 17 bases between. Looked up from germline, CDR1 is SGHAT and CDR2 is FQDESV (reference sequence). This CDR3 spans 15 amino acids. CDR3 nucleotides: TGTGCCAGCAGTTCCCAAAGACTACACCCCTACGAGCAGTACTTC. Translation gives CASSSQRLHPYEQYF.

This clone was observed once. V usage is TRBV14 and J usage is TRBJ2-1; D might be TRBD1 (5 bases). CDR3 length: 17 residues. CDR1 is SGHDN, CDR2 FVKESK, per germline. V dropped 3 bases and J dropped 8 bases, with 23 bases sitting between them. The CDR3 is CASSHRGASRAADEQFF. The CDR3 DNA reads as TGTGCCAGCAGCCATAGAGGTGCAAGCAGGGCGGCGGATGAGCAGTTCTTC.

CDR3 bases: TGCGCCAGCAGCTTTGGGGTTAGCGGGACCTACGAGCAGTACTTC. Amino acid sequence: CASSFGVSGTYEQYF. The rearrangement joins TRBV5-1 to TRBJ2-7, with 8 nucleotides matching TRBD2. This CDR3 spans 15 amino acids. V lost 2 bases, J lost 2 bases, and 6 bases stayed unmatched. Per germline, CDR1 SGHRS and CDR2 YFSETQ.

The chain links TRBV7-9 to TRBJ2-6, with D hard to call. V shed 2 bases and J shed 0 bases, with 5 bases lying between them. CDR3 length equals 15 residues. Germline loops: CDR1 SEHNR, CDR2 FQNEAQ (reference sequence). The CDR3 DNA follows: TGTGCCAGCAGCTTAACGAGCTCTGGGGCCAACGTCCTGACTTTC. This codes for CASSLTSSGANVLTF.

For this clone: Other nucleotide sequences in the sample specify the same CDR3. The rearrangement uses TRBV7-2 and TRBJ2-7; D uncertain. With 1 base removed from V and 3 bases from J, the gap between germline ends came to 4 bases. Germline assignment: CDR1 SGHTA and CDR2 FQGNSA. There are 12 residues in the CDR3. The CDR3 here is CASSLGSYEQYF. CDR3 nucleotides: TGTGCCAGCAGCTTAGGCAGCTACGAGCAGTACTTC.